This T cell receptor (beta chain) was documented in a study of cytomegalovirus exposure and HLA in healthy donors. Study-level points and caveats: Most TCR sequences were seen very rarely across donors, but some public TCRs occurred in many. Researchers reported in a later analysis that a missense DCLRE1C variant was tied to TCR beta V- and J-gene trimming. There were some V segments, including TRBV6-2 and TRBV6-3, excluded as indistinguishable.

With 60 Vbeta and 13 Jbeta primers, the PCR was carried out. The repertoire was sequenced with immunoSEQ multiplex PCR; TCRdb's copy has only in-frame clones and lacks some. The data show fewer than 85,000 clones, about 84% seen once. For this clone: What it binds is not known.

V shed 0 bases and J shed 2 bases, with 8 bases lying between them. The CDR3 length is 16 residues. The V gene's germline CDR1 is LNHNV and CDR2 YYDKDF (reference sequence). V and J are TRBV15 and TRBJ1-6; no definite D call. Specimen: PBMCs. The TCR sequence derives from a man aged 40-49 years in good health and CMV-seronegative. CDR3 sequence reads: CATSRDPGAYNSPLHF. The CDR3, as DNA: TGTGCCACCAGCAGAGACCCCGGAGCCTATAATTCACCCCTCCACTTT.